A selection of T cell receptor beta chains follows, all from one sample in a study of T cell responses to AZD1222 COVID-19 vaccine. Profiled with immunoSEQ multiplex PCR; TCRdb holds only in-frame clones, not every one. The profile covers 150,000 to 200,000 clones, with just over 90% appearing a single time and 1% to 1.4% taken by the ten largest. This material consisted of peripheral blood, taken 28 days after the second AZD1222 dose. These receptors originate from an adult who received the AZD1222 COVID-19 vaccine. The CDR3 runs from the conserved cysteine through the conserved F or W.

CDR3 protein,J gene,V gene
CASSFWGEGGYTF,TRBJ1-2,TRBV5-1
CASSPRVPYLNTEAFF,TRBJ1-1,TRBV14
CASSHHGTGGTGELFF,TRBJ2-2,TRBV11-3
CASSTYPQGSTEAFF,TRBJ1-1,TRBV9
CATGQGFYGYTF,TRBJ1-2,TRBV15
CASSIPGGEKLFF,TRBJ1-4,TRBV19
CASSPGGFTEAFF,TRBJ1-1,TRBV25-1
CASSVNTGELFF,TRBJ2-2,TRBV27
CASSFTLGGGESTDTQYF,TRBJ2-3,TRBV28
CATTYGTAYNEQFF,TRBJ2-1,TRBV5-4
CASSVGTGFHWGYTF,TRBJ1-2,TRBV7-9
CASSALAGSDNQPQHF,TRBJ1-5,TRBV19
CASMGQGSYEQYF,TRBJ2-7,TRBV19
CASSYSSGTGWREAFF,TRBJ1-1,TRBV6-5
CASSLDGRGGSTEAFF,TRBJ1-1,TRBV11-3
CASSRPDRGDQPQHF,TRBJ1-5,TRBV9
CASSSPTGDTEAFF,TRBJ1-1,TRBV7-9
CATSRQQGPSNEKLFF,TRBJ1-4,TRBV15
CASSVAGQAYGYTF,TRBJ1-2,TRBV9
CAISELGGGNTEAFF,TRBJ1-1,TRBV10-3
CASSVGTYSYEQYF,TRBJ2-7,TRBV9
CASSVQGNQPQHF,TRBJ1-5,TRBV2
CASSEGNNSPLHF,TRBJ1-6,TRBV2
CASSEAQGAANEKLFF,TRBJ1-4,TRBV6-1
CASSFTGPTGELFF,TRBJ2-2,TRBV5-6
CASSSGQGTYGYTF,TRBJ1-2,TRBV5-1
CASSQAISYEQYF,TRBJ2-7,TRBV4-1
CASSQQANTEAFF,TRBJ1-1,TRBV14
CASSRSLAKNIQYF,TRBJ2-4,TRBV6-6
CASSQGLFGFRSAEQYF,TRBJ2-7,TRBV4-1
CASSPGHLTGELFF,TRBJ2-2,TRBV27
CASSNQGPSTDTQYF,TRBJ2-3,TRBV13
CASRELGDLSNQPQHF,TRBJ1-5,TRBV2
CASSLGASNQPQHF,TRBJ1-5,TRBV7-9
CASSSSPRGVGNQPQHF,TRBJ1-5,TRBV7-6
CASSQRQKNTEAFF,TRBJ1-1,TRBV4-1
CASSHPAGGNQPQHF,TRBJ1-5,TRBV6-6
CASSGAGTSVGYGYTF,TRBJ1-2,TRBV9
CAWSSRENQPQHF,TRBJ1-5,TRBV30
CASSLAGGPANEQFF,TRBJ2-1,TRBV7-8
CATSRDRQVNGYTF,TRBJ1-2,TRBV15